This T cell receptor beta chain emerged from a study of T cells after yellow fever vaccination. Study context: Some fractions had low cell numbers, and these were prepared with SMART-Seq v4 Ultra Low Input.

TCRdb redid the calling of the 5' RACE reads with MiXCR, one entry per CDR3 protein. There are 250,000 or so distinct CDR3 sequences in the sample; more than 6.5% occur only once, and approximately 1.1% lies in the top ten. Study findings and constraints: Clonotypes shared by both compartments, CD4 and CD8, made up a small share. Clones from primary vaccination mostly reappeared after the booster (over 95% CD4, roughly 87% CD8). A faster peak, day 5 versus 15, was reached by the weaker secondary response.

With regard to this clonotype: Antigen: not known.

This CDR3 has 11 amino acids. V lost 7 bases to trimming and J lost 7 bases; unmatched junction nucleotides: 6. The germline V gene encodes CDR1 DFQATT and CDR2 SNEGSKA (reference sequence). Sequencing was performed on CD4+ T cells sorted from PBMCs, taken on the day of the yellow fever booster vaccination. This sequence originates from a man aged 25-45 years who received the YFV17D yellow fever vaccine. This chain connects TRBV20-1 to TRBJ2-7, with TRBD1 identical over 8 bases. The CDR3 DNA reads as TGCAGTGATACAGGGGGTGGGGAGCAGTACTTC. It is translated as CSDTGGGEQYF.